The rows below give T cell receptor beta chains drawn from one sample of a study of T-cell reconstitution after alpha-beta-depleted transplantation in children. Using its own MiXCR run on the PCR reads, TCRdb lists one record per CDR3 protein. The data hold about 480,000 distinct CDR3 sequences, with approximately 13% observed a single time. The input for sequencing was PBMCs from the stem cell graft donor, taken from the stem cell graft. Receptors originate from a human donor who donated a stem cell graft to a child with combined immunodeficiency. The CDR3 runs from the conserved cysteine through the conserved F or W. The order of the fields is CDR3 protein, CDR3 DNA, D gene, V gene, J gene, clone size. A D gene is named only where the DNA matches it firmly. Clone size, where shown, is once, few, many, or a class for clones that have expanded.

CATSSQYSNQPQHF	TGTGCCACCAGCTCTCAGTATAGCAATCAGCCCCAGCATTTT	-	TRBV15	TRBJ1-5	-
CASSLSGRGYNEQFF	TGTGCCAGCAGTTTATCCGGGAGAGGGTACAATGAGCAGTTCTTC	-	TRBV12-3/TRBV12-4	TRBJ2-1	-
CASSGGQYNEQFF	TGTGCCAGCAGCGGGGGACAGTACAATGAGCAGTTCTTC	TRBD1	TRBV7-3	TRBJ2-1	few
CSARDESRNRGPYNEQFF	TGCAGTGCTAGAGATGAGTCGCGGAACAGGGGGCCCTACAATGAGCAGTTCTTC	TRBD1	TRBV20-1	TRBJ2-1	many
CSADTWRGGHTDTQYF	TGCAGTGCCGATACATGGCGGGGGGGCCACACAGATACGCAGTATTTT	TRBD2	TRBV20-1	TRBJ2-3	many
CSASATVGETQYF	TGCAGTGCTAGTGCGACAGTAGGGGAGACCCAGTACTTC	-	TRBV20-1	TRBJ2-5	many
CASTSRGTETQYF	TGTGCCAGCACCTCGCGGGGGACGGAGACCCAGTACTTC	TRBD2	TRBV11-1	TRBJ2-5	-
CASSSRTAGEDTQYF	TGCGCCAGCAGCTCAAGGACAGCAGGAGAGGATACGCAGTATTTT	-	TRBV5-1	TRBJ2-3	many
CASRQGLASSYEQYF	TGTGCCAGCAGACAGGGACTAGCGAGCTCCTACGAGCAGTACTTC	TRBD2	TRBV27	TRBJ2-7	few
CASSYSSRATKNIQYF	TGTGCCAGCAGTTACTCGTCCAGGGCGACCAAAAACATTCAGTACTTC	-	TRBV6-5	TRBJ2-4	many
CASRPGGSFYEQYF	TGTGCCAGCAGACCAGGGGGGTCCTTCTACGAGCAGTACTTC	-	TRBV12-3/TRBV12-4	TRBJ2-7	many
CASSNTNADTQYF	TGTGCCAGCTCGAACACCAACGCAGATACGCAGTATTTT	-	TRBV18	TRBJ2-3	-
CASSYSPQGYQPQHF	TGTGCCAGCAGTTACTCTCCTCAGGGGTATCAGCCCCAGCATTTT	-	TRBV6-2/TRBV6-3	TRBJ1-5	-
CASSQEGGQGHETQYF	TGTGCCAGCAGCCAAGAAGGGGGGCAGGGCCACGAGACCCAGTACTTC	-	TRBV4-2	TRBJ2-5	-
CASSLEAAYEQYF	TGTGCCAGCAGCTTAGAAGCTGCCTACGAGCAGTACTTC	-	TRBV7-3	TRBJ2-7	-
CASSLERRLSTDTQYF	TGCGCCAGCAGCTTGGAGCGGCGCCTTAGCACAGATACGCAGTATTTT	-	TRBV5-1	TRBJ2-3	-
CASSKAPNYEQYF	TGTGCCAGCAGTAAGGCCCCAAACTACGAGCAGTACTTC	-	TRBV6-1	TRBJ2-7	few
CASSPTGAGTDTQYF	TGTGCCAGCAGTCCGACAGGGGCCGGGACAGATACGCAGTATTTT	TRBD1	TRBV7-6	TRBJ2-3	few
CASSQAWDTQYF	TGTGCCAGCAGTCAGGCATGGGATACGCAGTATTTT	-	TRBV12-3/TRBV12-4	TRBJ2-3	-
CASSARTGGYNEQFF	TGTGCCAGCAGCGCTCGGACAGGGGGCTACAATGAGCAGTTCTTC	TRBD1	TRBV9	TRBJ2-1	many
CASSTDRAQPQHF	TGTGCCAGCAGTACGGACAGGGCCCAGCCCCAGCATTTT	TRBD1	TRBV12-3/TRBV12-4	TRBJ1-5	many
CASSLPGQGDEKLFF	TGTGCCAGCTCACTACCGGGACAGGGGGATGAAAAACTGTTTTTT	TRBD1	TRBV25-1	TRBJ1-4	many
CASSPGAGNHQPQHF	TGTGCCAGCAGTCCTGGGGCAGGGAACCATCAGCCCCAGCATTTT	-	TRBV28	TRBJ1-5	-
CASSAYRTSYEQYF	TGTGCCAGCAGCGCATACCGGACCTCCTACGAGCAGTACTTC	-	TRBV9	TRBJ2-7	many
CASSYSLGGRVSYNEQFF	TGTGCCAGCAGTTACTCTCTTGGCGGGAGGGTTTCCTACAATGAGCAGTTCTTC	TRBD2	TRBV6-5	TRBJ2-1	-
CSVRKGGNRNTEAFF	TGCAGCGTTCGGAAGGGGGGGAATCGGAACACTGAAGCTTTCTTT	-	TRBV29-1	TRBJ1-1	-
CASSPAALLGHGQETQYF	TGCGCCAGCAGTCCAGCAGCCCTTCTTGGACACGGCCAAGAGACCCAGTACTTC	-	TRBV5-1	TRBJ2-5	-
CASSVAGGASEQYF	TGTGCCAGCAGCGTAGCCGGGGGGGCCTCCGAGCAGTACTTC	TRBD2	TRBV9	TRBJ2-7	-
CASRKRTGDSYEQYF	TGTGCCAGCAGAAAGAGGACAGGGGACTCCTACGAGCAGTACTTC	TRBD1	TRBV6-1	TRBJ2-7	few
CASSLHQRAGNEQFF	TGTGCCAGCAGCTTACACCAGCGGGCTGGCAATGAGCAGTTCTTC	-	TRBV11-2	TRBJ2-1	few
CASSLALADSTDTQYF	TGCGCCAGCAGCTTGGCCCTAGCCGATAGCACAGATACGCAGTATTTT	-	TRBV5-1	TRBJ2-3	many
CASRDRENEKLFF	TGTGCCAGCAGGGACAGGGAGAATGAAAAACTGTTTTTT	TRBD1	TRBV2	TRBJ1-4	-
CASSLVQGGYEQYF	TGCGCCAGCAGTTTAGTCCAGGGAGGCTACGAGCAGTACTTC	-	TRBV12-3/TRBV12-4	TRBJ2-7	-
CASRVTGDEQYF	TGTGCCAGCAGGGTTACAGGGGACGAGCAGTACTTC	TRBD1	TRBV2	TRBJ2-7	few
CASSLGAGPSTDTQYF	TGTGCCAGCAGTCTTGGGGCGGGACCATCCACAGATACGCAGTATTTT	-	TRBV12-3/TRBV12-4	TRBJ2-3	many
CARSPGSRYEQYF	TGTGCCAGAAGTCCCGGGTCCCGCTACGAGCAGTACTTC	-	TRBV12-3/TRBV12-4	TRBJ2-7	-
CASSQDSRQVSTYEQYF	TGTGCCAGCAGCCAAGACTCAAGGCAGGTCTCCACCTACGAGCAGTACTTC	-	TRBV3-1	TRBJ2-7	-
CASSFETGFYNEQFF	TGTGCCAGCAGCTTTGAGACAGGGTTTTACAATGAGCAGTTCTTC	TRBD1	TRBV7-3	TRBJ2-1	-
CASSLTVRRNEQFF	TGTGCCAGCAGTTTAACCGTAAGGCGCAATGAGCAGTTCTTC	-	TRBV12-3/TRBV12-4	TRBJ2-1	many
CASSLAVGLGEQYF	TGCGCCAGCAGCTTGGCAGTGGGGCTCGGGGAGCAGTACTTC	-	TRBV5-1	TRBJ2-7	-
CSSRDGRDLAKNIQYF	TGCAGTTCAAGGGACGGACGGGACCTAGCCAAAAACATTCAGTACTTC	-	TRBV20-1	TRBJ2-4	-
CATSDFRGRETQYF	TGTGCCACCAGTGATTTCAGGGGCCGGGAGACCCAGTACTTC	-	TRBV24-1	TRBJ2-5	many
CASSQDLGRGGYEQYF	TGCGCCAGCAGCCAAGATCTTGGGAGAGGTGGCTACGAGCAGTACTTC	-	TRBV4-3	TRBJ2-7	few
CASSLNGLADQETQYF	TGTGCCAGCAGCTTAAATGGGCTAGCGGACCAAGAGACCCAGTACTTC	TRBD2	TRBV7-3	TRBJ2-5	-
CASNPGYSNQPQHF	TGTGCCAGCAACCCAGGGTATAGCAATCAGCCCCAGCATTTT	-	TRBV12-3/TRBV12-4	TRBJ1-5	few
CASSYSRFNEQFF	TGTGCCAGCAGTTACTCGAGGTTCAATGAGCAGTTCTTC	-	TRBV6-5	TRBJ2-1	few
CASSYVGDTEAFF	TGTGCCAGCAGTTACGTGGGGGACACTGAAGCTTTCTTT	-	TRBV6-5	TRBJ1-1	-
CASSSTNSGGSLWTQYF	TGTGCCAGCAGCTCCACGAATAGCGGGGGATCCCTATGGACGCAGTATTTT	TRBD2	TRBV7-2	TRBJ2-3	-
CASSQGTDPYNEQFF	TGTGCCAGCAGCCAAGGGACAGACCCTTACAATGAGCAGTTCTTC	TRBD1	TRBV7-2	TRBJ2-1	many
CASSLSGIGYEQYF	TGTGCCAGCAGTCTTAGCGGGATTGGCTACGAGCAGTACTTC	TRBD2	TRBV14	TRBJ2-7	many
CSVAKSVLGGNTEAFF	TGCAGCGTTGCTAAGTCTGTGTTAGGAGGGAACACTGAAGCTTTCTTT	-	TRBV29-1	TRBJ1-1	many
CSVTRDTAYNEQFF	TGCAGCGTTACCCGGGACACGGCCTACAATGAGCAGTTCTTC	-	TRBV29-1	TRBJ2-1	many
CATSRPRTGGVQPQHF	TGTGCCACCAGCAGACCCAGGACAGGGGGAGTACAGCCCCAGCATTTT	TRBD1	TRBV15	TRBJ1-5	few
CASSSRTSGSLYEQYF	TGTGCCAGCAGCTCTCGGACTAGCGGGAGTCTATACGAGCAGTACTTC	TRBD2	TRBV7-9	TRBJ2-7	-
CASSRYKRASYEQYF	TGTGCCAGCAGCCGCTACAAAAGGGCCTCCTACGAGCAGTACTTC	-	TRBV11-2	TRBJ2-7	-